Listed here are 30 T cell receptor beta chains from one sample, sequenced in a study of Graves' ophthalmopathy and Graves' hyperthyroidism. The authors amplified TCR beta CDR3 regions from RNA transcripts. Following a first-round RT-PCR that used HTBI primers, a second-round multiplex PCR was carried out. TCRdb reprocessed the multiplex PCR reads with MiXCR, giving one entry per CDR3 protein. The sample lists around 670,000 distinct CDR3 sequences, roughly two fifths seen once, with about 40% in the top ten. Input material: peripheral blood. These receptors were obtained from an adult man with Graves' ophthalmopathy.

This clonotype was observed at least ten times. The chain joins TRBV7-9 to TRBJ1-1, with D hard to call. Germline V gives CDR1 SEHNR, CDR2 FQNEAQ (reference sequence). The CDR3 is 13 residues long. V lost 5 bases, J lost 2 bases, and 9 bases lay in between. The CDR3 DNA reads as TGTGCCAGCAGCCCGACTTACAACACTGAAGCTTTCTTT. Protein product: CASSPTYNTEAFF.

The chain uses TRBV10-2 and TRBJ2-7; 8 bases align to TRBD1. Unmatched junction bases numbered 4, after V lost 0 bases and J lost 3 bases. CDR1 is WSHSY, CDR2 SAAADI, per germline. The CDR3 consists of 15 residues. The chain's CDR3 is CASSESKGTGYEQYF. Written as DNA, the CDR3 is TGCGCCAGCAGTGAGTCGAAGGGGACAGGCTACGAGCAGTACTTC.

V usage is TRBV7-9 and J usage is TRBJ2-7; tentative D call: TRBD1 (5 bases). V lost 5 bases and J 2 bases, leaving 19 bases between the germline ends. The CDR3 covers 16 residues. Germline values: CDR1 SEHNR, CDR2 FQNEAQ (reference sequence). The CDR3 spells CASSPLGQPIPYEQYF. The CDR3 DNA is TGTGCCAGCAGCCCGCTGGGGCAACCTATACCCTACGAGCAGTACTTC.

The J gene is TRBJ2-5, the V gene TRBV25-1; D might be TRBD2 (5 bases). The germline V and J ends were trimmed by 3 bases and 1 base, with 12 bases remaining between them. The CDR3 totals 15 residues. In germline, CDR1 is MGHDK, CDR2 SYGVNS. The CDR3 here is CASSDSAGIQETQYF. The CDR3 bases are TGTGCCAGCAGTGATAGTGCCGGGATCCAAGAGACCCAGTACTTC.

The chain uses TRBV7-9 and TRBJ2-5; no reliable D call. CDR3 size: 15 residues. Trimming took off 5 bases at V and 5 bases at J, with 18 bases between the two ends. Germline values: CDR1 SEHNR, CDR2 FQNEAQ (reference sequence). CDR3 loop: CASSQELGVRETQYF. Written as DNA, the CDR3 is TGTGCCAGCAGCCAAGAACTTGGGGTACGGGAGACCCAGTACTTC.

This clonotype was detected only a few times. V usage is TRBV7-9 and J usage is TRBJ2-5; D may be TRBD1 (5 bases). V was cut by 0 bases and J by 5 bases, with 10 bases left in between. The CDR3 covers 14 residues. Germline V gene lookup returns CDR1 SEHNR and CDR2 FQNEAQ (reference sequence). CDR3 DNA: TGTGCCAGCAGCTTAGCGGCAGGGTTGGAGACCCAGTACTTC. This encodes CASSLAAGLETQYF.

A note on this clonotype: Because it lacks the conserved phenylalanine or tryptophan at the end, this CDR3 is likely a read error. V is TRBV24-1 and J is TRBJ2-5; weak D call: TRBD1 (5 bases). Germline V gene lookup returns CDR1 KGHDR and CDR2 SFDVKD. The CDR3 is 15 amino acids. In DNA, the CDR3 is TGTGCCACCGGTGATAGTGGGCAGGGATGGGAGACCCAGTACTTA. Translated, it gives CATGDSGQGWETQYL.

The gene calls are TRBV19 and TRBJ1-2, with 7 bases that match TRBD1. Losses at the gene ends were 4 bases for V and 8 bases for J; bases not matched to a gene: 16. CDR1 LNHDA and CDR2 SQIVND come from the germline V gene (reference sequence). The CDR3 consists of 16 residues. CDR3 DNA: TGTGCCAGTAGTACCCCGGACAGGCCTCTGTCCGGGGGCTACACCTTC. It specifies CASSTPDRPLSGGYTF.

This clonotype appeared many times. V and J are TRBV10-3 and TRBJ2-3; TRBD2 matches at 10 bases. This CDR3 contains 14 residues. Germline V CDR1 and CDR2: ENHRY, SYGVKD. Trimming took 6 bases from V and 2 from J; bases not matched to a gene: 2. The CDR3 sequence is CAIRGLADTDTQYF. The CDR3 region has the DNA TGTGCCATCAGAGGACTAGCGGACACAGATACGCAGTATTTT.

V usage is TRBV6-5 and J usage is TRBJ2-7; D might be TRBD1 (6 bases). Trimming shortened V by 2 bases and J by 4 bases, and 15 bases separated the two germline ends. Germline assignment: CDR1 MNHEY and CDR2 SVGAGI. This CDR3 is built from 15 residues. The CDR3, as DNA: TGTGCCAGCAGTTACGGGGCAGGGGCAACGTACGAGCAGTACTTC. Its protein product is CASSYGAGATYEQYF.

The J gene is TRBJ2-7, the V gene TRBV11-2; D call uncertain. V was trimmed by 5 bases and J by 2 bases, leaving 16 bases between them. This CDR3 has 15 residues. Germline values: CDR1 SGHAT, CDR2 FQNNGV. The CDR3 sequence is CASSNPDGLTYEQYF. The CDR3 coding sequence is TGTGCCAGCAGCAATCCGGACGGTTTGACCTACGAGCAGTACTTC.

This clonotype was observed at least ten times. This rearrangement joins TRBV10-3 to TRBJ1-2; D gene ambiguous. V was pared by 5 bases and J by 2 bases, with 9 bases between. The CDR3 is 13 residues long. The germline gives CDR1 ENHRY, CDR2 SYGVKD. CDR3 nucleotide sequence: TGTGCCATCAGTCTTGACGGCAACTATGGCTACACCTTC. Translated: CAISLDGNYGYTF.

This rearrangement joins TRBV29-1 to TRBJ1-2; D ambiguous. The CDR3 runs to 11 residues. Germline CDR1 reads SQVTM; CDR2 reads ANQGSEA. Trimming pared 8 bases from V and 3 bases from J, leaving 10 bases between. For the CDR3, the DNA is TGCAGCTTGGCCGGAGACTATGGCTACACCTTC. The encoded protein is CSLAGDYGYTF.

This clonotype has a handful of counts. This chain uses TRBV19 with TRBJ1-2, with 7 bases that match TRBD1. This CDR3 is built from 17 residues. V gave up 6 bases and J gave up 3 bases; unmatched junction bases: 16. Germline values: CDR1 LNHDA, CDR2 SQIVND (reference sequence). The CDR3 region has the DNA TGTGCCAGTAGATCCCCCCGGCCCAGGGGGAGGTACTATGGCTACACCTTC. As protein: CASRSPRPRGRYYGYTF.

Only one count was recorded for this clonotype. V usage is TRBV10-3 and J usage is TRBJ1-6, with TRBD1 matching over 9 bases. This CDR3 is built from 16 residues. In germline, CDR1 is ENHRY, CDR2 SYGVKD. The CDR3 is CVSRVTGGSSNSPLHF. Here the CDR3 DNA reads TGTGTCAGCAGGGTAACAGGGGGCTCAAGTAATTCACCCCTCCACTTT.

This clonotype came up a few times. V usage is TRBV2 and J usage is TRBJ1-1, with no clear D. Germline V lookup: CDR1 SNHLY, CDR2 FYNNEI. There are 12 residues in the CDR3. V was cut by 4 bases and J by 4 bases, with 7 bases left in between. The CDR3 DNA follows: TGTGCCAGCAGTGTTAACCCCACTGAAGCTTTCTTT. Translated: CASSVNPTEAFF.

This clonotype has at least ten counts. One end of the junction does not line up with germline, which may come from a read error. This rearrangement joins TRBV11-2 to TRBJ1-2; 7 positions match TRBD1. The CDR3 is 15 residues long. The germline V gene encodes CDR1 SGHAT and CDR2 FQNNGV. The CDR3 here is CASSAMGQPKYGYTF. CDR3 in DNA: TGTGCCAGCAGCGCGATGGGACAGCCTAAATATGGCTACACCTTC. The whole variable domain, remainder taken from reference TRBV11-2 and TRBJ1-2, is EAGVAQSPRYKIIEKRQSVAFWCNPISGHATLYWYQQILGQGPKLLIQFQNNGVVDDSQLPKDRFSAERLKGVDSTLKIQPAKLEDSAVYLCASSAMGQPKYGYTFGSGTRLTVV.

The chain is built from TRBV25-1 and TRBJ2-7, with D possibly being TRBD1 (6 bases). CDR1 and CDR2 (germline): MGHDK, SYGVNS. The CDR3 is made up of 13 amino acids. V shed 7 bases and J shed 0 bases, with 10 bases lying between them. CDR3: CASTRDNSYEQYF. Here the CDR3 DNA reads TGTGCCAGCACTAGGGACAACTCCTACGAGCAGTACTTC.

The chain links TRBV29-1 to TRBJ1-1; TRBD1 matches 7 bases. Germline lookup yields CDR1 SQVTM and CDR2 ANQGSEA. The CDR3 is made up of 14 amino acids. With 7 bases clipped from V and 2 bases from J, the junction kept 10 bases outside the gene matches. The CDR3 nucleotides read TGCAGCGCCGACCCCGGGACAGCAAACACTGAAGCTTTCTTT. Protein sequence: CSADPGTANTEAFF.

This clonotype turned up a few times. A much larger clone lies one base from this, so it may be a read error. This chain links TRBV10-3 with TRBJ1-1, with D perhaps matching TRBD1 (6 bases). This CDR3 has 15 amino acids. Germline V lookup: CDR1 ENHRY, CDR2 SYGVKD. Deletions cut 4 bases from V and 0 bases from J, with 12 bases between. CDR3 residues: CAISADDRLNTEAFF. In nucleotides, the CDR3 is TGTGCCATCAGTGCTGACGACAGGCTGAACACTGAAGCTTTCTTT.

The chain recombines TRBV12-3 or TRBV12-4 with TRBJ1-4, with D perhaps matching TRBD1 (5 bases). The CDR3 sequence is 17 residues long. V was shortened by 6 bases and J by 3 bases, with 20 bases between the two germline ends. The DNA of the CDR3 is TGTGCCAGCAGCCTTCGAAGAGGGGCAGGGTCTAATGAAAAACTGTTTTTT. Translation: CASSLRRGAGSNEKLFF.

J is TRBJ1-5 and V is TRBV10-3; no clear D gene. The CDR3 loop spans 13 amino acids. Per germline, CDR1 ENHRY and CDR2 SYGVKD. Between the trimmed V and J ends, which lost 11 bases and 7 bases, there was a span of 18 bases. The DNA of the CDR3 is TGTGCCGCGCAGCGGGCCCCGGGGCAGCCCCAGCATTTT. This encodes CAAQRAPGQPQHF.

The chain links TRBV19 to TRBJ2-7; TRBD1 might be the D (6 bases). CDR1 is LNHDA, CDR2 SQIVND, per germline (reference sequence). Trimming stripped 10 bases from V and 0 bases from J, with 19 bases between. CDR3 length: 15 amino acids. The CDR3 region is CAIMDRLYPSYEQYF. CDR3 sequence (DNA): TGTGCCATTATGGACAGACTGTACCCCTCCTACGAGCAGTACTTC.

In its sample, this clonotype was seen many times. This rearrangement joins TRBV2 to TRBJ1-6; weak D call: TRBD1 (5 bases). This CDR3 spans 13 amino acids. Germline V gene sequence: CDR1 SNHLY, CDR2 FYNNEI. With 4 bases removed from V and 8 bases from J, the gap between germline ends came to 9 bases. In DNA form, the CDR3 reads TGTGCCAGCAGTGTTGGGGGGGATTCACCCCTCCACTTT. It translates to CASSVGGDSPLHF.

This clonotype has a count of ten or more. The chain has TRBV10-2 and TRBJ2-7; 7 nucleotides match TRBD2. The CDR3 is 16 amino acids. Germline V gene lookup returns CDR1 WSHSY and CDR2 SAAADI. Trimming cost V 8 bases and J 3 bases; bases outside gene matches: 16. The CDR3 coding sequence is TGCGCCAGCCGCTCCCTCATGAGCGGGATGGGCTACGAGCAGTACTTC. As protein: CASRSLMSGMGYEQYF.

The chain recombines TRBV7-2 with TRBJ1-2; 8 nucleotides agree with TRBD1. The CDR3 contains 14 residues. Trimming took 5 bases from V and 5 from J; bases not matched to a gene: 7. CDR1 SGHTA and CDR2 FQGNSA come from the germline V gene. The CDR3 spells CASSPKTGVYGYTF. The CDR3 DNA is TGTGCCAGCAGCCCCAAGACAGGGGTTTATGGCTACACCTTC.

The chain uses TRBV7-9 and TRBJ2-7; 9 bases agree with TRBD1. CDR3 length equals 16 residues. The J segment lost 5 bases and the V segment lost 0 bases, leaving 8 bases of the junction unmatched. Germline CDR1 is SEHNR and CDR2 is FQNEAQ (reference sequence). The CDR3 DNA reads as TGTGCCAGCAGCTTAGCGTACGGACAGGGGTCTAACGAGCAGTACTTC. It yields the protein CASSLAYGQGSNEQYF.

V and J are TRBV7-2 and TRBJ2-2; D not resolved. This CDR3 contains 15 residues. CDR1 SGHTA and CDR2 FQGNSA come from the germline V gene. V lost 5 bases and J lost 1, with 11 bases in between. CDR3 bases: TGTGCCAGCAGCCCACAAGTGAGGAACACCGGGGAGCTGTTTTTT. Its protein is CASSPQVRNTGELFF.

V is TRBV2 and J is TRBJ1-1; D unclear. This CDR3 contains 14 residues. V was pared by 5 bases and J by 4 bases, with 14 bases between. The germline V gene has CDR1 SNHLY and CDR2 FYNNEI. The CDR3 protein is CASSFREVGTEAFF. The DNA of the CDR3 is TGTGCCAGCAGTTTTCGTGAGGTTGGCACTGAAGCTTTCTTT.

The sample holds many counts of this clonotype. The rearrangement joins TRBV29-1 to TRBJ1-2, with D perhaps TRBD1 (6 bases). V was cut by 6 bases and J by 5 bases, with 13 bases left in between. Germline assignment: CDR1 SQVTM and CDR2 ANQGSEA. CDR3 length equals 12 residues. The CDR3 region has the DNA TGCAGCGTCGAGGACAGACGATATGGCTACACCTTC. The encoded protein is CSVEDRRYGYTF.